This T cell receptor (beta chain) was profiled in a study of control samples from healthy donors and cancer patients. With 5 bases clipped from V and 7 bases from J, the junction kept 9 bases outside the gene matches. In germline, CDR1 is LGHNA, CDR2 YNFKEQ. The CDR3 totals 16 residues. The data were produced by immunoSEQ multiplex PCR, yet TCRdb's version contains in-frame clones alone and is incomplete. Of about 110,000 clones in the sample, more than 75% were seen once. The specimen was PBMCs. The sequence was collected from a woman in her fifties or sixties with lung cancer. The chain couples TRBV4-2 to TRBJ2-3; 13 nucleotides align to TRBD2. CDR3 sequence reads: CASSKTSGGADHTQYF. As DNA, the CDR3 is TGTGCCAGCAGCAAAACTAGCGGGGGGGCAGACCATACGCAGTATTTT.